The following is a TCR beta chain sequence with its context. Its antigen is currently unknown. This sample was taken from a study of OX40 agonist ivuxolimab in advanced cancers. The overall study: The group had a mean age of about 60 years, ranged from about 20 to 90, and was 82.7% male.

Germline values: CDR1 MNHNY, CDR2 SVGAGI (reference sequence). V was cut by 11 bases and J by 5 bases, with 18 bases left in between. This CDR3 region has 14 residues. Study-wide findings and caveats: Partial responders dosed at 0.1-3.0 mg/kg displayed clonal expansion ranking among the lowest. The study found that CD8+ T cells averaged more expanded clones than CD4+. The antigens recognized by the expanded peripheral T cells, that is their antigen specificity, were not determined.

Produced via immunoSEQ multiplex PCR; TCRdb's table is partial and in-frame only. The sample has nearly 70,000 clones, around 83% seen once. The V call is TRBV6-6, the J call TRBJ2-2; the D gene could be TRBD1 or TRBD2 (6 bases each). The sequence derives from an adult with an advanced solid tumor such as melanoma, head and neck, liver or kidney cancer. Sample: CD4+ or CD8+ T cells sorted from blood, taken in a trial of the OX40 agonist ivuxolimab. The CDR3 loop reads CAGGKGTRTGELFF. The CDR3 nucleotides are TGTGCCGGAGGGAAAGGGACAAGGACCGGGGAGCTGTTTTTT.